A selection of T cell receptor beta chains follows, all from one sample in a study of response to subunit inactivated influenza vaccine. Using its own MiXCR run on the RT-PCR reads, TCRdb lists one record per CDR3 protein. The data show 400,000 to 650,000 distinct CDR3 sequences, around 7.9% seen once. The sample in question was PBMCs from blood, obtained around 25 months after vaccination. These TCRs come from a man aged 45 to 75 who received an inactivated influenza vaccine. Each CDR3 is given with its conserved first and last residue. The order of the fields is clone size, J gene, D gene, V gene, CDR3 protein, CDR3 DNA. The D gene is left open where the match is weak. A clone size is listed for some rows: how often the clone was seen (once, few, many), or a class if it is expanded.

>few|TRBJ1-2|NA|TRBV3-1
CASSQGYSWTF
TGTGCCAGCAGCCAAGGGTACTCATGGACCTTC
>NA|TRBJ1-5|NA|TRBV7-9
CASSLGSSGNQPQHF
TGTGCCAGCAGCTTAGGGAGTAGTGGCAATCAGCCCCAGCATTTT
>NA|TRBJ1-1|TRBD1|TRBV20-1
CSAREDRGLGEAFF
TGCAGTGCTAGAGAGGACAGGGGGCTTGGTGAAGCTTTCTTT
>NA|TRBJ1-2|TRBD1|TRBV5-4
CASSYGQAVGYTF
TGTGCCAGCAGCTACGGACAGGCGGTTGGCTACACCTTC
>few|TRBJ2-7|NA|TRBV3-1
CASSQGSYYEQYF
TGTGCCAGCAGCCAAGGGTCTTATTACGAGCAGTACTTC
>few|TRBJ2-3|NA|TRBV9
CASSVVPGEGTDTQYF
TGTGCCAGCAGCGTAGTGCCGGGAGAGGGGACAGATACGCAGTATTTT
>many|TRBJ1-3|NA|TRBV6-5
CASSLPGSSGNTIYF
TGTGCCAGCAGTTTACCGGGGAGCTCTGGAAACACCATATATTTT
>few|TRBJ2-5|NA|TRBV7-2
CASSLAQIRTQYF
TGTGCCAGCAGCTTAGCCCAGATCCGGACCCAGTACTTC
>NA|TRBJ2-5|NA|TRBV5-1
CASSLAQESETQYF
TGCGCCAGCAGCCTGGCGCAGGAGTCAGAGACCCAGTACTTC
>few|TRBJ2-1|TRBD1|TRBV20-1
CSASQSGGNEQFF
TGCAGTGCTAGTCAGTCAGGGGGCAATGAGCAGTTCTTC
>few|TRBJ2-7|TRBD1|TRBV12-3/TRBV12-4
CASNLGPPGQGAGKQYF
TGTGCCAGCAACTTGGGACCTCCGGGACAGGGGGCAGGCAAGCAGTACTTC
>few|TRBJ2-2|NA|TRBV5-1
CASSLSKVNTGELFF
TGCGCCAGCAGCTTGAGCAAAGTAAACACCGGGGAGCTGTTTTTT
>few|TRBJ2-7|TRBD1|TRBV11-2
CASSYYRGSDEQYF
TGTGCCAGCAGCTACTACAGGGGGAGTGACGAGCAGTACTTC
>few|TRBJ2-7|TRBD1|TRBV10-3
CAISESGTGYYEQYF
TGTGCCATCAGTGAGTCGGGGACAGGGTACTACGAGCAGTACTTC
>few|TRBJ1-6|NA|TRBV10-3
CAISESAGYNSPLHF
TGTGCCATCAGTGAGTCGGCCGGATATAATTCACCCCTCCACTTT
>many|TRBJ2-7|NA|TRBV27
CASSLGRVLHF
TGTGCCAGCAGTTTAGGGAGAGTTCTTCACTTC
>many|TRBJ2-1|TRBD2|TRBV11-2
CASSSLRREYNEQFF
TGTGCCAGCAGCTCCCTAAGGCGGGAGTACAATGAGCAGTTCTTC
>many|TRBJ1-2|TRBD1|TRBV12-3/TRBV12-4
CASSLGPTGQGRYGYTF
TGTGCCAGCAGTTTAGGCCCTACTGGACAGGGCCGATATGGCTACACCTTC
>many|TRBJ2-5|NA|TRBV7-2
CASSLEGARGETQYF
TGTGCCAGCAGCTTAGAAGGGGCGCGGGGAGAGACCCAGTACTTC
>few|TRBJ2-3|TRBD2|TRBV4-2
CASSQLLAGSSTDTQYF
TGTGCCAGCAGCCAACTACTAGCGGGGTCGAGCACAGATACGCAGTATTTT
>NA|TRBJ1-1|NA|TRBV6-5
CASSNKVGAFF
TGTGCCAGCAGTAACAAGGTGGGAGCTTTCTTT
>many|TRBJ2-5|TRBD1|TRBV7-2
CASSQGQHETQYF
TGTGCCAGCAGCCAGGGACAGCACGAGACCCAGTACTTC
>NA|TRBJ2-7|NA|TRBV5-5
CASSLFTGRYEQYF
TGTGCCAGCAGCTTGTTTACAGGGAGGTACGAGCAGTACTTC
>few|TRBJ2-3|NA|TRBV7-2
CASSPSRQKTDTQYF
TGTGCCAGCAGCCCGAGCCGACAGAAGACAGATACGCAGTATTTT
>few|TRBJ2-5|NA|TRBV4-1
CASSRTQEETQYF
TGCGCCAGCAGCCGCACCCAGGAAGAGACCCAGTACTTC
>NA|TRBJ1-2|TRBD1|TRBV29-1
CSPNRGPPNYGYTF
TGCAGCCCCAACAGGGGTCCTCCTAACTATGGCTACACCTTC
>many|TRBJ2-1|TRBD2|TRBV20-1
CSAREGHNLNEQFF
TGCAGTGCTCGGGAGGGACATAATCTCAATGAGCAGTTCTTC
>NA|TRBJ2-7|NA|TRBV29-1
CSVEVGSSYEQYF
TGCAGCGTTGAAGTCGGAAGCTCCTACGAGCAGTACTTC
>many|TRBJ2-3|TRBD2|TRBV6-2/TRBV6-3
CASSYSPAGGRDTQYF
TGTGCCAGCAGTTACTCTCCTGCGGGGGGCCGAGATACGCAGTATTTT
>NA|TRBJ1-2|NA|TRBV4-3
CASSQGQANYGYTF
TGCGCCAGCAGCCAAGGTCAGGCTAACTATGGCTACACCTTC
>NA|TRBJ2-1|NA|TRBV30
CAWSPGAAYNEQFF
TGTGCCTGGAGTCCGGGGGCAGCCTACAATGAGCAGTTCTTC
>few|TRBJ2-7|NA|TRBV12-3/TRBV12-4
CATRGRGNEQYF
TGTGCCACCCGAGGAAGGGGCAACGAGCAGTACTTC
>few|TRBJ1-3|NA|TRBV10-3
CAISESNLGVYSGNTIYF
TGTGCCATCAGTGAGTCGAACTTGGGAGTTTACTCTGGAAACACCATATATTTT
>NA|TRBJ2-3|NA|TRBV6-2/TRBV6-3
CASSYSRRTDTQYF
TGTGCCAGCAGTTACTCGAGAAGGACAGATACGCAGTATTTT
>few|TRBJ2-7|TRBD2|TRBV3-1
CASSQTASGTDYEQYF
TGTGCCAGCAGCCAAACGGCTAGCGGGACGGACTACGAGCAGTACTTC
>few|TRBJ1-1|NA|TRBV29-1
CSVEFRERMNTEAFF
TGCAGCGTTGAATTCAGGGAGAGGATGAACACTGAAGCTTTCTTT
>few|TRBJ2-7|TRBD1|TRBV4-1
CASSLIGQGYEQYF
TGCGCCAGCAGCCTAATCGGACAGGGATACGAGCAGTACTTC
>many|TRBJ1-4|NA|TRBV4-3
CASSQDQRIYDEKLFF
TGCGCCAGCAGCCAGGACCAACGGATTTACGATGAAAAACTGTTTTTT
>many|TRBJ2-3|NA|TRBV7-2
CASSLQVTDTQYF
TGTGCCAGCAGCTTACAGGTCACAGATACGCAGTATTTT
>many|TRBJ2-7|TRBD1|TRBV7-2
CASSFGGQGAGEQYF
TGTGCCAGCAGCTTTGGCGGACAGGGGGCGGGGGAGCAGTACTTC
>few|TRBJ2-1|TRBD2|TRBV6-1
CASSPTESSAGVIRNEQFF
TGTGCCAGCAGTCCTACAGAAAGTTCGGCGGGAGTAATTCGCAATGAGCAGTTCTTC
>NA|TRBJ2-7|NA|TRBV7-9
CASSLRQETNLYEQYF
TGTGCCAGCAGCTTAAGACAGGAGACGAATCTCTACGAGCAGTACTTC
>NA|TRBJ2-1|NA|TRBV20-1
CSAPDPPSYNEQFF
TGCAGTGCCCCTGACCCGCCCTCCTACAATGAGCAGTTCTTC
>few|TRBJ2-3|NA|TRBV11-2
CASSRPDGDTQYF
TGTGCCAGCAGCCGCCCGGACGGAGATACGCAGTATTTT
>few|TRBJ2-1|NA|TRBV30
CAWSVAGLDISKQFF
TGTGCCTGGAGTGTCGCGGGACTGGATATTAGTAAGCAGTTCTTC
>many|TRBJ2-3|NA|TRBV18
CASSLNSGWTDTQYF
TGTGCCAGCTCACTCAATTCGGGTTGGACTGATACGCAGTATTTT
>NA|TRBJ1-6|NA|TRBV5-1
CASMGTDNSPLHF
TGCGCCAGCATGGGCACAGATAATTCACCCCTCCACTTT
>few|TRBJ2-3|NA|TRBV20-1
CSARALETKPDTQYF
TGCAGTGCTAGGGCATTAGAGACCAAGCCAGATACGCAGTATTTT
>NA|TRBJ1-4|NA|TRBV12-3/TRBV12-4
CASSRGGSTNEKLFF
TGTGCCAGCTCACGTGGGGGTTCAACTAATGAAAAACTGTTTTTT
>few|TRBJ1-1|NA|TRBV7-8
CASSLEQREAFF
TGTGCCAGCAGCTTAGAACAGCGTGAAGCTTTCTTT
>NA|TRBJ2-7|NA|TRBV6-5
CASSYVAAPGVEQYF
TGTGCCAGCAGTTACGTTGCGGCACCCGGGGTCGAGCAGTACTTC
>NA|TRBJ2-5|TRBD2|TRBV6-5
CASSYSSGLAGRETQYF
TGTGCCAGCAGTTACTCGTCGGGACTAGCGGGAAGAGAGACCCAGTACTTC